The 28 T cell receptor beta chains below come from one sample, sequenced in a study of beta chain features in type 1 diabetes. The sequenced template was cDNA made from the entire isolated RNA. Sequencing used immunoSEQ multiplex PCR; TCRdb keeps in-frame clones, though not all of them. The sample includes about 320,000 clones, roughly 15% seen only once; the top ten take more than 6.5%. The specimen was central memory CD4+ T cells from blood. These receptors were taken from a man aged 25 to 40 in good health.

The chain links TRBV7-7 to TRBJ1-2, with no clear D. Germline V gene sequence: CDR1 SSHAT, CDR2 FNYEAQ (reference sequence). The V end lost 6 bases, the J end lost 7 bases, and 6 bases lay between the germline ends. The CDR3 has 10 amino acids. The DNA of the CDR3 is TGTGCCAGCAGTGATGGTGGCTACACCTTC. Its protein is CASSDGGYTF.

V is TRBV7-9 and J is TRBJ1-4; no clear D. V shed 11 bases and J shed 7 bases, with 14 bases lying between them. Germline CDR1 reads SEHNR; CDR2 reads FQNEAQ (reference sequence). The CDR3 runs 12 residues. The DNA for the CDR3 is TGTGCCGACGGGGAGTCGGGTGAAAAACTGTTTTTT. Protein sequence: CADGESGEKLFF.

This clone was observed a handful of times. The chain is built from TRBV18 and TRBJ1-5; D not certain. The ends were cut back, 5 bases at V and 1 base at J, with 6 bases in the middle. The CDR3 is 13 amino acids. Germline CDR1 is KGHSH and CDR2 is LQKENI. The CDR3 sequence: CASSTRSNQPQHF. As DNA, the CDR3 is TGTGCCAGCTCAACGCGAAGCAATCAGCCCCAGCATTTT.

The chain has TRBV5-4 and TRBJ1-2; D is possibly TRBD1 (5 bases). The germline gives CDR1 SGHNT, CDR2 YYREEE (reference sequence). The V and J ends lost 0 bases and 4 bases respectively, with 16 bases between them. The CDR3 is made up of 16 amino acids. CDR3: CASSLDRIRNTYGYTF. DNA of the CDR3: TGTGCCAGCAGCTTGGACAGGATTAGGAACACCTATGGCTACACCTTC.

The V gene is TRBV21-1, the J gene TRBJ1-1; whether TRBD1, the table's D call, matches the DNA was not checked. TRBV21-1 is described as a pseudogene. There are 16 residues in the CDR3. The CDR3 loop reads CASSAPHDRPNTEAFF. CDR3 nucleotides: TGTGCCAGCAGCGCCCCCCACGACAGACCGAACACTGAAGCTTTCTTT.

The V gene is TRBV18, the J gene TRBJ2-1; the match to TRBD2 covers 7 bases. The CDR3 is made up of 16 amino acids. With V trimmed by 6 bases and J by 6 bases, 14 bases remained unmatched. Germline CDR1 reads KGHSH; CDR2 reads LQKENI. The CDR3 region is CASSPLGRERTNEQFF. The DNA for the CDR3 is TGTGCCAGCTCTCCGTTGGGGCGGGAGCGTACCAATGAGCAGTTCTTC.

The table lists this clone with a few counts. The chain employs TRBV5-1 and TRBJ2-7, with 8 bases lining up with TRBD2. V trimming: 2 bases; J trimming: 7 bases; junction bases outside the gene matches: 11. Germline V gene data show CDR1 as SGHRS and CDR2 as YFSETQ. This CDR3 has 15 amino acids. The CDR3 reads CASSFTGTSVSEQYV. The CDR3 DNA reads TGCGCCAGCAGCTTCACCGGGACTAGTGTATCTGAGCAGTACGTC.

The V gene is TRBV5-1, the J gene TRBJ1-2, with TRBD1 matching over 8 bases. The CDR3 length is 13 residues. The V and J ends lost 4 bases and 4 bases, in that order; junction bases with no gene match: 3. Looked up from germline, CDR1 is SGHRS and CDR2 is YFSETQ. The DNA for the CDR3 is TGCGCCAGCAGCCCAGGGGGCCCCTATGGCTACACCTTC. Its translation is CASSPGGPYGYTF.

This clone was observed a handful of times. The chain joins TRBV9 to TRBJ1-5; perhaps TRBD1 as D (6 bases). The CDR3 runs to 14 residues. Germline V gene sequence: CDR1 SGDLS, CDR2 YYNGEE. Deletions cut 4 bases from V and 3 bases from J, with 11 bases between. The CDR3: CASSRTANNQPQHF. CDR3 bases: TGTGCCAGCAGCCGGACAGCGAACAATCAGCCCCAGCATTTT.

The chain carries TRBV11-3 and TRBJ2-3, with a possible D match to TRBD2 (6 bases). The germline CDR1 and CDR2 sequences are SGHNT and YENEEA. The V end was cut by 1 base, the J end by 8 bases, with 13 bases between. There are 14 residues in the CDR3. The CDR3 DNA sequence: TGTGCCAGCAGCTTAGGGCTAGCGCGGGGTACGCAGTATTTT. Translating gives CASSLGLARGTQYF.

J is TRBJ2-3 and V is TRBV5-6, with D unclear. Germline V gene sequence: CDR1 SGHDT, CDR2 YYEEEE. Trimming left V 6 bases short and J 4 bases short, with 12 bases between. This CDR3 region has 13 residues. The CDR3 reads CASKPISADTQYF. The CDR3 DNA sequence: TGTGCCAGCAAACCCATCTCCGCAGATACGCAGTATTTT. Full variable domain (remainder filled in from reference TRBV5-6 and TRBJ2-3): DAGVTQSPTHLIKTRGQQVTLRCSPKSGHDTVSWYQQALGQGPQFIFQYYEEEERQRGNFPDRFSGHQFPNYSSELNVNALLLGDSALYLCASKPISADTQYFGPGTRLTVL.

The genes are TRBV4-3 and TRBJ2-2; 8 bases are shared with TRBD1. Germline V gene data show CDR1 as LGHNA and CDR2 as YSLEER. The CDR3 consists of 15 residues. J lost 4 bases, V lost 9 bases, and 10 bases had no gene match. The CDR3 is CASSTGGAGTGELFF. DNA for the CDR3: TGCGCCAGTTCAACAGGGGGAGCGGGCACCGGGGAGCTGTTTTTT.

V and J are TRBV10-3 and TRBJ2-1; D is perhaps TRBD2 (7 bases). The germline gives CDR1 ENHRY, CDR2 SYGVKD. The CDR3 has 14 amino acids. The ends were cut back, 7 bases at V and 2 bases at J, with 12 bases in the middle. CDR3 in DNA: TGTGCCATCACAAAGGGGGGGACCTACAATGAGCAGTTCTTC. It specifies CAITKGGTYNEQFF.

This chain joins TRBV5-4 and TRBJ1-3; tentative D call: TRBD1 (6 bases). The CDR3 has 15 residues. Trimming shortened V by 6 bases and J by 2 bases, and 15 bases separated the two germline ends. Germline values: CDR1 SGHNT, CDR2 YYREEE (reference sequence). The CDR3 sequence: CASTVTGLTGNTIYF. CDR3 nucleotide sequence: TGTGCCAGCACCGTTACAGGGCTGACTGGAAACACCATATATTTT. The whole variable domain, remainder taken from reference TRBV5-4 and TRBJ1-3, is ETGVTQSPTHLIKTRGQQVTLRCSSQSGHNTVSWYQQALGQGPQFIFQYYREEENGRGNFPPRFSGLQFPNYSSELNVNALELDDSALYLCASTVTGLTGNTIYFGEGSWLTVV.

The CDR3 spells CASSFGQGNEQYV. The CDR3, as DNA: TGTGCCAGCAGCTTCGGACAGGGAAACGAGCAGTACGTC. V gene TRBV7-3 combines with J gene TRBJ2-7; TRBD1 aligns across 8 bases. CDR3 length equals 13 residues. Germline assignment: CDR1 SGHTA and CDR2 FQGTGA. V was clipped by 3 bases and J by 5 bases; unmatched bases: 3.

The rearrangement links TRBV7-9 to TRBJ2-7, with D unresolved. Germline values: CDR1 SEHNR, CDR2 FQNEAQ (reference sequence). Trimming cost V 2 bases and J 13 bases, with 18 bases left between them. This CDR3 spans 13 amino acids. The CDR3 loop reads CASSLLWRESPYF. The CDR3 DNA follows: TGTGCCAGCAGCTTACTCTGGCGAGAGTCCCCATACTTC.

The count of this clone is one. Other DNA variants within this sample encode the same CDR3. The chain recombines TRBV5-6 with TRBJ1-2, with D tentatively TRBD1 (5 bases). Per germline, CDR1 SGHDT and CDR2 YYEEEE. V was trimmed by 0 bases and J by 8 bases, leaving 8 bases between them. The CDR3 runs to 12 residues. This CDR3 is CASSLAGYGYTF. Here the CDR3 DNA reads TGTGCCAGCAGCTTGGCAGGGTACGGCTACACCTTC.

This clone appeared a few times. V gene TRBV2 combines with J gene TRBJ2-7; D is perhaps TRBD1 or TRBD2 (6 bases each). Germline lookup yields CDR1 SNHLY and CDR2 FYNNEI. The CDR3 extends over 14 amino acids. Between the trimmed V and J ends, which lost 0 bases and 6 bases, there was a span of 12 bases. The CDR3 spells CASSEALGGREQYV. The DNA of the CDR3 is TGTGCCAGCAGTGAAGCGCTCGGGGGCCGCGAGCAGTACGTC.

The table lists this clone with many counts. V gene TRBV5-1 combines with J gene TRBJ2-1; possibly TRBD2 for D (5 bases). Germline loops: CDR1 SGHRS, CDR2 YFSETQ. CDR3 length: 14 residues. V lost 3 bases to trimming and J lost 5 bases, with 12 bases between them. CDR3 amino acids: CASSWLGRDNEQFF. The CDR3 DNA is TGCGCCAGCAGCTGGCTGGGGAGAGACAATGAGCAGTTCTTC.

This rearrangement joins TRBV4-1 to TRBJ2-1, with TRBD2 identical over 7 bases. Trimming took 0 bases from V and 0 from J; bases not matched to a gene: 8. This CDR3 has 18 amino acids. CDR1 is MGHRA and CDR2 is YSYEKL in the germline V gene. The CDR3 sequence: CASSQELSGASSYNEQFF. CDR3 nucleotides: TGCGCCAGCAGCCAAGAATTGAGCGGGGCCAGCTCCTACAATGAGCAGTTCTTC.

The V and J genes are TRBV5-6 and TRBJ2-1; the D gene is possibly TRBD2 (5 bases). V was trimmed by 1 base and J by 1 base, leaving 18 bases between them. This CDR3 comprises 18 residues. Germline CDR1 reads SGHDT; CDR2 reads YYEEEE. The CDR3 DNA is TGTGCCAGCAGCTTGTTCTCCCGGGGAAAGGCATCCTACAATGAGCAGTTCTTC. This sequence encodes CASSLFSRGKASYNEQFF.

This clone was detected a few times. The genes are TRBV10-3 and TRBJ1-5; D is possibly TRBD1 (5 bases). Trimming stripped 0 bases from V and 2 bases from J, with 11 bases between. Germline assignment: CDR1 ENHRY and CDR2 SYGVKD. The CDR3 has 16 residues. The CDR3: CAISESRGRGNQPQHF. Here the CDR3 DNA reads TGTGCCATCAGTGAGTCGAGGGGAAGGGGCAATCAGCCCCAGCATTTT.

This clone has more than one count but fewer than ten. This rearrangement joins TRBV30 to TRBJ1-1, with 10 bases fitting TRBD1. CDR1 is GTSNPN and CDR2 is SVGIG in the germline V gene (reference sequence). The CDR3 has 13 residues. V was pared by 3 bases and J by 6 bases, with 4 bases of the junction left unmatched. CDR3 region: CAWRGGQGSEAFF. For the CDR3, the DNA is TGTGCCTGGAGAGGGGGACAGGGGTCTGAAGCTTTCTTT.

This clone was detected only a few times. The V gene is TRBV10-3, the J gene TRBJ1-1; the D gene is possibly TRBD1 (5 bases). The CDR3 has 13 residues. V gave up 1 base and J gave up 5 bases, with 8 bases separating them. Germline V gene sequence: CDR1 ENHRY, CDR2 SYGVKD. The CDR3 DNA follows: TGTGCCATCAGTGAGTGGGGGGGGACTGAAGCTTTCTTT. Amino acid sequence: CAISEWGGTEAFF.

The genes are TRBV7-9 and TRBJ2-5; D not resolved. V was pared by 5 bases and J by 3 bases, with 19 bases between. The CDR3 extends over 16 amino acids. Germline assignment: CDR1 SEHNR and CDR2 FQNEAQ (reference sequence). The CDR3 is CASSRYPQQHKETQYF. The CDR3 DNA reads as TGTGCCAGCAGCCGTTACCCTCAGCAACACAAAGAGACCCAGTACTTC.

V is TRBV6-6 and J is TRBJ2-1, with 8 positions matching TRBD1. The J segment lost 8 bases and the V segment lost 4 bases, leaving 10 bases of the junction unmatched. CDR1 is MNHNY, CDR2 SVGAGI, per germline (reference sequence). The CDR3 is 15 amino acids. The CDR3 region has the DNA TGTGCCAGCAGTTCGTTACAGGGGGGAATTTATGAGCAGTTCTTC. The encoded protein is CASSSLQGGIYEQFF.

This clone showed up just a few times. The rearrangement uses TRBV7-9 and TRBJ2-2; D uncertain. Germline lookup yields CDR1 SEHNR and CDR2 FQNEAQ (reference sequence). The V end lost 5 bases, the J end lost 6 bases, and 13 bases lay between the germline ends. The CDR3 covers 14 residues. In DNA form, the CDR3 reads TGTGCCAGCAGCCCCCTGGCGAGCCCCGGGGAGCTGTTTTTT. Residues: CASSPLASPGELFF.

The V call is TRBV2, the J call TRBJ1-3; D remains unclear. The CDR3 contains 13 residues. Trimming cost V 4 bases and J 2 bases, with 6 bases left between them. CDR1 is SNHLY, CDR2 FYNNEI, per germline. The CDR3 DNA reads as TGTGCCAGCAGTGGTGAAACTGGAAACACCATATATTTT. Residues: CASSGETGNTIYF.